The subject of this entry is one T cell receptor beta chain. The data belong to a study of blood T cell repertoires in COVID-19. Study background: Some COVID-19 samples were acute and others convalescent; all came from the United States, Italy and Spain. PBMCs, B-cell-depleted T cells, or T cells were the source of the cDNA or gDNA that made up the material.

Authors' analysis steps: Reference gene primer amplification yielded estimated nucleated cell counts. The protocol was immunoSEQ multiplex PCR, while the TCRdb copy is restricted to in-frame clones and leaves out a portion. V and J calls plus clone size are reproduced from that table; the DNA served to infer D and trimming. The sample records more than 85,000 clones, roughly 76% being singletons. The CDR3 consists of 15 residues. The germline CDR1 and CDR2 sequences are SGDLS and YYNGEE. The ends lost 7 bases at V and 1 base at J; junction bases unmatched: 8. The chain couples TRBV9 to TRBJ2-1; 7 bases fit TRBD2. The sequence derives from a woman between 65 and 79 years old with acute or convalescent COVID-19. Sequenced sample: peripheral blood. CDR3 in amino acids: CASGDPGGSYNEQFF. Here the CDR3 DNA reads TGTGCCAGCGGGGACCCGGGGGGTTCCTACAATGAGCAGTTCTTC.